The 21 T cell receptor beta chains below come from one sample, sequenced in a study of T-cell reconstitution after alpha-beta-depleted transplantation in children. Unique molecular identifiers were used in preparing the TCRbeta library. TCRdb passed the PCR reads through MiXCR, listing each CDR3 protein once. The data show hundreds of thousands of distinct CDR3 sequences, approximately 14% seen once. Here the sequenced sample was PBMCs, taken before TCRalphabeta/CD19-depleted stem cell transplant. Receptor source: a girl aged 2-10 years with congenital amegakaryocytic thrombocytopenia, due to receive a stem cell transplant.

This clonotype appeared many times. CDR3 DNA: TGCAGTGCTAGAGATTCTCTAGGGGCAAGCTCCTACGAGCAGTACTTC. As protein: CSARDSLGASSYEQYF. The chain couples TRBV20-1 to TRBJ2-7; TRBD1 is a possible D gene (5 bases). The CDR3 extends over 16 amino acids. Between the trimmed V and J ends, which lost 0 bases and 0 bases, there was a span of 15 bases. The germline CDR1 and CDR2 sequences are DFQATT and SNEGSKA (reference sequence).

This clonotype was counted a few times. The V gene is TRBV14, the J gene TRBJ2-1; the D call may be TRBD1 or TRBD2 (5 bases each). V dropped 5 bases and J dropped 5 bases, with 10 bases sitting between them. The CDR3 runs to 13 residues. Germline V gene lookup returns CDR1 SGHDN and CDR2 FVKESK. CDR3 region: CASSRRGDNEQFF. The CDR3, as DNA: TGTGCCAGCAGCAGAAGAGGGGACAATGAGCAGTTCTTC.

This clonotype was detected ten times or more. CDR3 residues: CASFSGREFYNEQFF. CDR3 DNA sequence: TGTGCCAGCTTTAGCGGGAGGGAATTCTACAATGAGCAGTTCTTC. The chain couples TRBV7-9 to TRBJ2-1; TRBD2 agrees at 11 bases. The V gene end was trimmed by 8 bases and the J gene end by 3 bases; junction bases not matched to a gene: 6. Germline loops: CDR1 SEHNR, CDR2 FQNEAQ (reference sequence). The CDR3 is 15 amino acids.

This clonotype showed up many times. The chain is built from TRBV20-1 and TRBJ2-7; D gene unclear. Germline V CDR1 and CDR2: DFQATT, SNEGSKA (reference sequence). Trimming removed 3 bases from V and 5 bases from J, with 11 bases in between. The CDR3 contains 12 residues. CDR3 DNA sequence: TGCAGTGCTAGTAGCCTTGGGGACGAGCAGTACTTC. Protein product: CSASSLGDEQYF.

This clonotype was observed at least ten times. V usage is TRBV20-1 and J usage is TRBJ2-1; TRBD2 matches 11 bases. The germline gives CDR1 DFQATT, CDR2 SNEGSKA (reference sequence). V trimming: 1 base; J trimming: 6 bases; junction bases outside the gene matches: 5. The CDR3 spans 15 residues. The CDR3 loop reads CSARGTGLAANEQFF. In nucleotides, the CDR3 is TGCAGTGCTAGAGGTACGGGACTAGCGGCCAATGAGCAGTTCTTC.

The chain couples TRBV5-1 to TRBJ2-1; the match to TRBD1 covers 9 bases. Germline V gene lookup returns CDR1 SGHRS and CDR2 YFSETQ. The J segment lost 1 base and the V segment lost 4 bases, leaving 6 bases of the junction unmatched. The CDR3 extends over 16 amino acids. Here the CDR3 reads CASSLGTGISYNEQFF. CDR3 sequence (DNA): TGCGCCAGCAGCCTCGGGACAGGGATTTCCTACAATGAGCAGTTCTTC.

This clonotype has at least ten counts. The V call is TRBV20-1, the J call TRBJ2-4; unclear D gene. Germline CDR1 is DFQATT and CDR2 is SNEGSKA (reference sequence). This CDR3 is built from 15 residues. V gave up 0 bases and J gave up 2 bases, with 11 bases separating them. The CDR3 sequence is CSAREGHITKNIQYF. CDR3 bases: TGCAGTGCTAGAGAGGGTCATATCACCAAAAACATTCAGTACTTC.

The genes are TRBV12-3 or TRBV12-4 and TRBJ1-1; 7 bases align to TRBD1. The CDR3 contains 18 residues. The V segment lost 6 bases and the J segment 0 bases; nucleotides outside the gene matches: 16. CDR3 protein: CASRDPPGQRGMNTEAFF. The CDR3 DNA reads as TGTGCCAGCAGGGACCCGCCGGGACAGAGAGGGATGAACACTGAAGCTTTCTTT.

The chain employs TRBV5-1 and TRBJ2-1; 8 nucleotides agree with TRBD2. The CDR3 sequence is 18 residues long. V lost 0 bases and J lost 6; bases outside the gene matches: 14. From germline, CDR1 is SGHRS and CDR2 YFSETQ. CDR3 coding DNA: TGCGCCAGCAGCTTGGCCCTGATAGCGGGACCGGGTCTCAATGAGCAGTTCTTC. It encodes CASSLALIAGPGLNEQFF.

This clonotype showed up just a few times. V usage is TRBV19 and J usage is TRBJ1-2; a possible D gene is TRBD1 (6 bases). CDR1 LNHDA and CDR2 SQIVND come from the germline V gene (reference sequence). V was cut by 7 bases and J by 5 bases, with 20 bases left in between. This CDR3 is built from 15 residues. The CDR3 is CASNLLLGTQYGYTF. The CDR3 region has the DNA TGTGCCAGTAACCTCCTGCTGGGGACACAATATGGCTACACCTTC.

This clonotype was seen repeatedly, ten times or more. The chain has TRBV7-7 and TRBJ2-1; 7 bases map to TRBD1. The germline V gene encodes CDR1 SSHAT and CDR2 FNYEAQ (reference sequence). CDR3 length: 13 residues. V lost 5 bases and J lost 4; bases outside the gene matches: 2. The CDR3 DNA follows: TGTGCCAGCAGCGCGGACAGGTACAATGAGCAGTTCTTC. As protein: CASSADRYNEQFF.

This clonotype was seen at least ten times. The V gene is TRBV5-1, the J gene TRBJ2-7, with TRBD1 matching over 10 bases. The CDR3 length is 16 residues. Trimming took 3 bases from V and 1 from J; bases not matched to a gene: 7. Germline CDR1 reads SGHRS; CDR2 reads YFSETQ. CDR3 region: CASSSMGQGTSYEQYF. The DNA of the CDR3 is TGCGCCAGCAGCTCAATGGGACAGGGGACATCCTACGAGCAGTACTTC.

A note on this clonotype: One junction end does not reproduce the germline sequence, and a read error may be involved. The chain couples TRBV7-8 to TRBJ2-3, with a possible D match to TRBD1 (5 bases). Germline V gives CDR1 SGHVS, CDR2 FQNEAQ. The CDR3 loop spans 14 amino acids. Here the CDR3 DNA reads TGTGCCAGCAGCTTAGCGCAGGGCACAGATACGGAGTATTTT. This sequence encodes CASSLAQGTDTEYF.

This clonotype occurred many times. This chain connects TRBV27 to TRBJ1-1; no reliable D call. CDR1 is MNHEY and CDR2 is SMNVEV in the germline V gene (reference sequence). The CDR3 sequence is 12 residues long. V was trimmed by 5 bases and J by 2 bases, leaving 6 bases between them. The CDR3 is CASSGANTEAFF. CDR3 DNA: TGTGCCAGCAGTGGCGCAAACACTGAAGCTTTCTTT.

The gene calls are TRBV5-1 and TRBJ1-2; possibly TRBD1 for D (6 bases). Germline CDR1 and CDR2: SGHRS and YFSETQ. The CDR3 has 11 amino acids. Between the trimmed V and J ends, which lost 5 bases and 12 bases, there was a span of 14 bases. The CDR3 loop reads CASRAGDGDTF. CDR3 in DNA: TGCGCCAGCAGAGCAGGGGACGGCGACACCTTC. The entire variable domain, with the rest obtained from reference TRBV5-1 and TRBJ1-2, is as follows: KAGVTQTPRYLIKTRGQQVTLSCSPISGHRSVSWYQQTPGQGLQFLFEYFSETQRNKGNFPGRFSGRQFSNSRSEMNVSTLELGDSALYLCASRAGDGDTFGSGTRLTVV.

The chain is built from TRBV29-1 and TRBJ2-1; D is undetermined. Germline values: CDR1 SQVTM, CDR2 ANQGSEA. The germline V and J ends were trimmed by 3 bases and 7 bases, with 10 bases remaining between them. The CDR3 spans 12 residues. As DNA, the CDR3 is TGCAGCGTTGAGGACCGAATGAATGAGCAGTTCTTC. Protein product: CSVEDRMNEQFF.

This clonotype was counted ten times or more. The chain joins TRBV7-9 to TRBJ2-7, with D possibly being TRBD1 or TRBD2 (5 bases each). The germline gives CDR1 SEHNR, CDR2 FQNEAQ (reference sequence). The CDR3 contains 14 residues. The V end lost 1 base, the J end lost 4 bases, and 11 bases lay between the germline ends. CDR3 nucleotide sequence: TGTGCCAGCAGCTTAGGTGGGGACGGTTACGAGCAGTACTTC. Translated: CASSLGGDGYEQYF.

This clonotype was counted at least ten times. The genes are TRBV20-1 and TRBJ2-3; maybe TRBD1 (6 bases). This CDR3 comprises 12 residues. The germline V gene encodes CDR1 DFQATT and CDR2 SNEGSKA (reference sequence). Deletions cut 7 bases from V and 2 bases from J, with 10 bases between. CDR3 in amino acids: CSVGQTTDTQYF. CDR3 sequence (DNA): TGCAGTGTCGGACAGACCACAGATACGCAGTATTTT.

This clonotype was counted ten times or more. The chain recombines TRBV12-3 or TRBV12-4 with TRBJ2-3, with TRBD1 matching 10 bases. V shed 7 bases, J shed 5 bases, and the junction held 15 bases outside the gene matches. The CDR3 length is 17 residues. Written as DNA, the CDR3 is TGTGCCAGCATCCCCGGGGCCGGGACAGGGGTGGTAGATACGCAGTATTTT. Translating gives CASIPGAGTGVVDTQYF.

The V and J genes are TRBV5-1 and TRBJ2-1; D perhaps matches TRBD1 (5 bases). Germline V gene lookup returns CDR1 SGHRS and CDR2 YFSETQ. Trimming cost V 2 bases and J 0 bases, with 12 bases left between them. There are 16 residues in the CDR3. In DNA, the CDR3 is TGCGCCAGCAGCTTCTTCAGGGAAAGCTCCTACAATGAGCAGTTCTTC. Translating it yields CASSFFRESSYNEQFF.

The V and J genes are TRBV2 and TRBJ2-1; maybe TRBD2 (7 bases). Germline V gene data show CDR1 as SNHLY and CDR2 as FYNNEI. The CDR3 contains 20 residues. V lost 8 bases and J 0 bases, leaving 29 bases between the germline ends. The CDR3: CASRPVREGGGPSSYNEQFF. In DNA, the CDR3 is TGTGCCAGCCGCCCCGTCAGAGAGGGAGGGGGGCCCAGCTCCTACAATGAGCAGTTCTTC. Full variable domain (remainder filled in from reference TRBV2 and TRBJ2-1): EPEVTQTPSHQVTQMGQEVILRCVPISNHLYFYWYRQILGQKVEFLVSFYNNEISEKSEIFDDQFSVERPDGSNFTLKIRSTKLEDSAMYFCASRPVREGGGPSSYNEQFFGPGTRLTVL.